The rows below give T cell receptor beta chains drawn from one sample of a study of cytomegalovirus exposure and HLA in healthy donors. The assay was immunoSEQ multiplex PCR, and TCRdb's table has in-frame clones only and misses some. This repertoire shows over 95,000 clones, more than 65% found once; its top ten account for 9.5% to 13%. Sequencing was performed on PBMCs. The source of these receptors is a man aged 40-49 years in good health and CMV-seropositive. Each CDR3 is given without its conserved first and last residue. Fields, in order: V gene, J gene, CDR3 protein.

TRBV7-6	TRBJ2-5	ASSYRLRSQETQY
TRBV7-6	TRBJ1-2	ASSPGTANYGYT
TRBV4-3	TRBJ2-5	ASSQGRGQGIETQY
TRBV7-9	TRBJ1-6	ASSKTGDVSPLH
TRBV2	TRBJ2-7	ASSLGDRVYEQY
TRBV21-1	TRBJ2-7	ASNLGTSGYEQY
TRBV28	TRBJ2-1	ASISWVGSSYNEQF
TRBV6-5	TRBJ1-2	ASSYRDNGYT
TRBV13	TRBJ1-2	ASGLGGGYNYGYT
TRBV29-1	TRBJ2-6	SVQSGANVLT
TRBV5-4	TRBJ2-7	ASSRSTVSGYEQY
TRBV11-3	TRBJ2-3	ASSRGQENPFSTDTQY
TRBV13	TRBJ2-3	ASSPRVGRGSIDTQY
TRBV6-5	TRBJ1-3	ASSRDRGSGNTIY
TRBV6-1	TRBJ1-2	ASSEGLGGAGLDGYT
TRBV6-6	TRBJ1-1	ASSPDWGRGNTEAF
TRBV29-1	TRBJ2-7	SVQRVNSYEQY
TRBV18	TRBJ2-1	ASSPGGYYNEQF
TRBV5-1	TRBJ1-6	ASSLNTGPLH
TRBV5-6	TRBJ2-7	ASSFSLRQPPYEQY
TRBV28	TRBJ2-7	ASSSKGAINYEQY
TRBV6-1	TRBJ1-1	ASMGQGGTEAF
TRBV27	TRBJ1-5	ASSSGSGQPQH
TRBV4-3	TRBJ1-1	ASSQKKLGGVRTEAF
TRBV7-3	TRBJ2-2	ASSLRAIREKANTGELF
TRBV9	TRBJ1-2	ASTTGGSYGYT
TRBV7-2	TRBJ2-1	ASSLGYTGDREQF
TRBV4-3	TRBJ1-5	ASSQDGAGGGPQH
TRBV5-1	TRBJ1-2	ASSLEPGYGYT
TRBV7-9	TRBJ2-2	SSSNSARTSGAGELF
TRBV28	TRBJ2-7	ASRRGGSYEQC
TRBV10-3	TRBJ2-7	AISERGTGSYEQY
TRBV4-3	TRBJ2-5	ASSQAREGHSGVETQY
TRBV18	TRBJ1-6	ASSPIELMTPLH
TRBV7-3	TRBJ1-5	ASSPPCPGCNQPQH
TRBV7-9	TRBJ1-2	ASSLARGQLDYGYT
TRBV2	TRBJ2-2	ASRNTGAATGELF
TRBV28	TRBJ1-5	ASSPRDRGWQPQH
TRBV6-1	TRBJ2-7	ASSQRDRATYEQY